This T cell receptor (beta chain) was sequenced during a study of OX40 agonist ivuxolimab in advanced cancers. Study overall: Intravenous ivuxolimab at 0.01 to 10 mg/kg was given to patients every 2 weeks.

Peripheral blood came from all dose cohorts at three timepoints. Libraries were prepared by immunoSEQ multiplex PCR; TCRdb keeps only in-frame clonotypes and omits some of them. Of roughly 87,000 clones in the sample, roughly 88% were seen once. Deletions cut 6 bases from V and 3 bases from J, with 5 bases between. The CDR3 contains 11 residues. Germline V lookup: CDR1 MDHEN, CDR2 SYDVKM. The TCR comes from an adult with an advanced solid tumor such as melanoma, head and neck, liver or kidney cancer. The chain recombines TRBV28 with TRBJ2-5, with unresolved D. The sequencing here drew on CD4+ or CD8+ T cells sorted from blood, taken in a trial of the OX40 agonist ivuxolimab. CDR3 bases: TGTGCCAGCAGATTCGAAGAGACCCAGTACTTC. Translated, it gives CASRFEETQYF.